The 9 T cell receptor beta chains listed next were all sequenced from one sample in a study of blood T cells in healthy people across ages. Next came a second PCR, run for about 7 to 11 cycles, which used a sample-barcoded 5' primer along with a J-beta primer mix. TCRdb reprocessed the 5' RACE reads with MiXCR, giving one entry per CDR3 protein. The repertoire holds about 1,800,000 distinct CDR3 sequences, with about 30% as singletons. The sequenced sample was blood. The receptors originated from a woman between 25 and 40 years old in good health.

V usage is TRBV7-3 and J usage is TRBJ2-6; a possible D gene is TRBD1 (5 bases). The V and J ends lost 0 bases and 4 bases respectively, with 10 bases between them. Germline assignment: CDR1 SGHTA and CDR2 FQGTGA. This CDR3 contains 16 residues. The CDR3 spells CASSLTSGQGANVLTF. CDR3 DNA: TGTGCCAGCAGCTTAACGTCAGGGCAAGGGGCCAACGTCCTGACTTTC. Full variable domain (outside the CDR3, taken from reference TRBV7-3 and TRBJ2-6): GAGVSQTPSNKVTEKGKYVELRCDPISGHTALYWYRQSLGQGPEFLIYFQGTGAADDSGLPNDRFFAVRPEGSVSTLKIQRTERGDSAVYLCASSLTSGQGANVLTFGAGSRLTVL.

The CDR3 sequence: CASSAILAAETQYF. The CDR3 nucleotides are TGTGCCAGCAGCGCAATACTAGCAGCCGAGACCCAGTACTTC. The V gene is TRBV7-2, the J gene TRBJ2-5, with D maybe TRBD2 (6 bases). V was trimmed by 5 bases and J by 5 bases, leaving 15 bases between them. CDR1 is SGHTA, CDR2 FQGNSA, per germline. This CDR3 contains 14 residues.

This clonotype was seen more than once but under ten times. The chain joins TRBV6-5 to TRBJ2-7; D gene ambiguous. CDR1 and CDR2 from the germline V gene are MNHEY and SVGAGI. Trimming cost V 5 bases and J 3 bases, with 11 bases left between them. The CDR3 loop spans 13 amino acids. CDR3 nucleotide sequence: TGTGCCAGCAGTACCCGGGCGAACTACGAGCAGTACTTC. This gives the protein CASSTRANYEQYF.

About this clonotype itself: The junction shows a germline mismatch at one end, possibly a read error. CDR3 amino acids: CTSSEVWTTDTQYF. The CDR3 nucleotides are TGTACCAGCAGTGAAGTATGGACGACAGATACGCAGTATTTT. This rearrangement joins TRBV6-1 to TRBJ2-3; D uncertain. CDR3 size: 14 residues. Germline-derived CDR1 and CDR2 are MNHNS and SASEGT.

The table lists this clonotype with a few counts. One end of the junction varies from germline; a read error may be responsible. J is TRBJ2-7 and V is TRBV12-3 or TRBV12-4, with 7 bases aligning to TRBD1. The length of the CDR3 is 15 residues. The CDR3 DNA follows: TGTGCCGGCAGCCCCGGACAGGTTGGATCCTACGAGCAGTACTTC. This codes for CAGSPGQVGSYEQYF.

The genes are TRBV6-1 and TRBJ2-2, with 8 bases lining up with TRBD2. This CDR3 contains 15 residues. Germline V gene sequence: CDR1 MNHNS, CDR2 SASEGT. V trimming: 5 bases; J trimming: 5 bases; junction bases outside the gene matches: 7. The CDR3 loop reads CASSSGGLWTGELFF. Here the CDR3 DNA reads TGTGCCAGCAGTTCGGGGGGGCTGTGGACCGGGGAGCTGTTTTTT.

This clonotype was recorded at least ten times. The V call is TRBV9, the J call TRBJ2-7; D gene uncertain. V lost 0 bases and J lost 3, with 19 bases in between. The germline V gene encodes CDR1 SGDLS and CDR2 YYNGEE. CDR3 length: 17 residues. CDR3 amino acids: CASSVATTTVVFYEQYF. CDR3 DNA: TGTGCCAGCAGCGTAGCCACGACGACGGTGGTCTTCTACGAGCAGTACTTC.

This clonotype was seen many times. This chain joins TRBV7-2 and TRBJ2-7, with a possible D match to TRBD2 (6 bases). The V gene lost 1 base and the J gene lost 1 base, with 11 bases spanning the gap. Germline values: CDR1 SGHTA, CDR2 FQGNSA. The CDR3 totals 15 residues. The CDR3 DNA follows: TGTGCCAGCAGCTTAGGGTCGGGAGTGTCCTACGAGCAGTACTTC. Translated: CASSLGSGVSYEQYF.

The sample holds a few counts of this clonotype. V usage is TRBV30 and J usage is TRBJ1-2; D perhaps matches TRBD1 (5 bases). The CDR3 has 14 amino acids. Germline CDR1 reads GTSNPN; CDR2 reads SVGIG (reference sequence). The V end lost 4 bases, the J end lost 0 bases, and 12 bases lay between the germline ends. The CDR3 sequence: CAWTPRVPNYGYTF. The CDR3 DNA is TGTGCCTGGACTCCCAGGGTTCCTAACTATGGCTACACCTTC.